What follows describes a single TCR beta chain. Here immunoSEQ multiplex PCR was the method, and the copy in TCRdb shows in-frame clones only, minus some. The sample includes some 220,000 clones, about 83% of them seen just once. Seattle-derived patients entered the study during active infection and were followed longitudinally. The sample comes from a study of blood T cell repertoires in COVID-19. Trimming stripped 6 bases from V and 5 bases from J, with 16 bases between. CDR1 is SNHLY, CDR2 FYNNEI, per germline. This CDR3 has 15 amino acids. Sequencing input: peripheral blood. This TCR derives from a woman aged 30 to 39 with COVID-19, enrolled during active disease. This sequence joins TRBV2 and TRBJ2-2; TRBD2 is a possible D gene (6 bases). DNA for the CDR3: TGTGCCAGCAGGCGGCGGGACCTACGGACCGGGGAGCTGTTTTTT. It is translated as CASRRRDLRTGELFF.